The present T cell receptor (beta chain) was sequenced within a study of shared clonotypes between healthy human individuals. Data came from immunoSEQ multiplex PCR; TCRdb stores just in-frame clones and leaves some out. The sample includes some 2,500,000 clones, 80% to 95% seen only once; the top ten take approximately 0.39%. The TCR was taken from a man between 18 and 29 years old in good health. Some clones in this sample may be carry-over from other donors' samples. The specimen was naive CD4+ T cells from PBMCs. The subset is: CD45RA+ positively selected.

The CDR3 region has the DNA TGCGCCAGCAGCCAAGGCAGCAGGGTGGAAAAACTGTTTTTT. Encoded protein: CASSQGSRVEKLFF. This chain joins TRBV4-1 and TRBJ1-4; D possibly corresponds to TRBD1 (5 bases). Germline CDR1 and CDR2: MGHRA and YSYEKL. The V and J ends lost 1 base and 8 bases respectively, with 11 bases between them. The CDR3 runs 14 residues.